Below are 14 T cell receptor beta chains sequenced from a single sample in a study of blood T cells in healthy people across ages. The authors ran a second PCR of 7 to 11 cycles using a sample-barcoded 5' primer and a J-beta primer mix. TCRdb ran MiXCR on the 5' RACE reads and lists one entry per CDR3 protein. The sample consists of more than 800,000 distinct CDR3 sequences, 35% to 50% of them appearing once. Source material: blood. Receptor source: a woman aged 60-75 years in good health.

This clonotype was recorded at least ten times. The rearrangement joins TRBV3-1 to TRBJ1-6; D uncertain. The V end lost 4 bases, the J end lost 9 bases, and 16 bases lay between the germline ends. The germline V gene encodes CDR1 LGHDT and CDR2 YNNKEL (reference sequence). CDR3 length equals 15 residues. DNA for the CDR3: TGTGCCAGCAGCCCCTCCGACATCTTAGGTTCACCCCTCCACTTT. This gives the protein CASSPSDILGSPLHF.

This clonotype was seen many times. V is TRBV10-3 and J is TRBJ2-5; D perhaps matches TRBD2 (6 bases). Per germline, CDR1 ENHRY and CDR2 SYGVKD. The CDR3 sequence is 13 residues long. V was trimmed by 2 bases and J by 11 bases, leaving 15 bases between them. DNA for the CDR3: TGTGCCATCAGTGAGATAAAATCGGGGGAGCAGTACTTC. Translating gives CAISEIKSGEQYF.

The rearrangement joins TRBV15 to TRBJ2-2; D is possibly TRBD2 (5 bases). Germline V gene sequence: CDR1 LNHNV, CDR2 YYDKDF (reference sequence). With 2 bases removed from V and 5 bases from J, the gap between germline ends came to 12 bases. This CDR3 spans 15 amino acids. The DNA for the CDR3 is TGTGCCACCAGCAGAAGGAGTCCGGGAACCGGGGAGCTGTTTTTT. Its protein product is CATSRRSPGTGELFF.

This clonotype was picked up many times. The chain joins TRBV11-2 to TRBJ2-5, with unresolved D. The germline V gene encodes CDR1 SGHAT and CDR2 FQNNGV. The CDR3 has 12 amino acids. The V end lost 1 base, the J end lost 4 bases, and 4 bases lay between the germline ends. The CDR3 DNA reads TGTGCCAGCAGCTTAGTAACAGAGACCCAGTACTTC. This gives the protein CASSLVTETQYF. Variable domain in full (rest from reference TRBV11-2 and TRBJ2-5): EAGVAQSPRYKIIEKRQSVAFWCNPISGHATLYWYQQILGQGPKLLIQFQNNGVVDDSQLPKDRFSAERLKGVDSTLKIQPAKLEDSAVYLCASSLVTETQYFGPGTRLLVL.

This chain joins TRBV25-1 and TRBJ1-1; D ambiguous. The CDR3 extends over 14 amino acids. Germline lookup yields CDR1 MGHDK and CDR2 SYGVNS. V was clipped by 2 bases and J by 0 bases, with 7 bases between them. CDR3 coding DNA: TGTGCCAGCAGTGAAGAGGTCATGAACACTGAAGCTTTCTTT. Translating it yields CASSEEVMNTEAFF.

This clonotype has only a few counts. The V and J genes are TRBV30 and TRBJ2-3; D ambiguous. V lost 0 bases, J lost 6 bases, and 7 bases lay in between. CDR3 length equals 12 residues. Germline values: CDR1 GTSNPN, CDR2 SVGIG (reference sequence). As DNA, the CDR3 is TGTGCCTGGAGTGTACTTGGGGATACGCAGTATTTT. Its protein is CAWSVLGDTQYF.

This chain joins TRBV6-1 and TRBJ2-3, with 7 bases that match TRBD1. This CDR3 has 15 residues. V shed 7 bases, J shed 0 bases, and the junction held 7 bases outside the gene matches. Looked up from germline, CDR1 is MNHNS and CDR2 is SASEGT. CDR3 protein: CASTVGQQSTDTQYF. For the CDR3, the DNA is TGTGCCAGCACGGTGGGACAGCAAAGCACAGATACGCAGTATTTT.

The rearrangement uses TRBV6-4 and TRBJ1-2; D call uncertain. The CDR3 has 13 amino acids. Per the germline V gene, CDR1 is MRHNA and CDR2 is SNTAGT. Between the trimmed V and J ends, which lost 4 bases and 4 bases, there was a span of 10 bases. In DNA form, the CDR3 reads TGTGCCAGCAGTGCTTCAGGATCCTATGGCTACACCTTC. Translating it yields CASSASGSYGYTF.

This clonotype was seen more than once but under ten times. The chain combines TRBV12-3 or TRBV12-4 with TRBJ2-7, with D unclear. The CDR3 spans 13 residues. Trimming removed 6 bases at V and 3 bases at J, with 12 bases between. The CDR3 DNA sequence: TGTGCCAGCAGCCGCCACAGCCTCTACGAGCAGTACTTC. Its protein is CASSRHSLYEQYF.

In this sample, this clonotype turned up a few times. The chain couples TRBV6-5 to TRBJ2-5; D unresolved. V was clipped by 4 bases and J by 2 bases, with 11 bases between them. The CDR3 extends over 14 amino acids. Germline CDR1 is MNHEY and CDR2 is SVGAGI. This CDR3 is CASSWSSWQETQYF. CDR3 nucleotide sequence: TGTGCCAGCAGTTGGTCCTCGTGGCAAGAGACCCAGTACTTC.

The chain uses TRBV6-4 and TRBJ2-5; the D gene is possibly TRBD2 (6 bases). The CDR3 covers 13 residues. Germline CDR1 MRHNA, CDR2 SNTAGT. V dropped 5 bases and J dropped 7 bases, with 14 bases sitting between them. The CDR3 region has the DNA TGTGCCAGCAGTCGGGAGCCCACAGGGACCCAGTACTTC. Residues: CASSREPTGTQYF.

CDR3 bases: TGCGCCAGCAGCCCTATCCAGGGGGCGGGGTATGGCTACACCTTC. It specifies CASSPIQGAGYGYTF. The V and J genes are TRBV4-1 and TRBJ1-2; 8 nucleotides agree with TRBD1. V trimming: 4 bases; J trimming: 5 bases; junction bases outside the gene matches: 9. This CDR3 is 15 amino acids long. Germline V lookup: CDR1 MGHRA, CDR2 YSYEKL.

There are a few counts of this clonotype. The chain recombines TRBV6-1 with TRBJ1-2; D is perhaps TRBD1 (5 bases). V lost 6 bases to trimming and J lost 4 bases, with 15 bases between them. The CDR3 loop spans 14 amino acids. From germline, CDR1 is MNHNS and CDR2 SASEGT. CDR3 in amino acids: CASSGAGGFYGYTF. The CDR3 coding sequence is TGTGCCAGCAGCGGTGCTGGGGGTTTCTATGGCTACACCTTC.

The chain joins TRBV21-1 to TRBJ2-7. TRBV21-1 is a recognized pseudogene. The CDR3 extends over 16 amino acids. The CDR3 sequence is CASSKARRRTEIEQYF. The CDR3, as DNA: TGTGCCAGCAGCAAAGCGAGGCGTCGAACCGAGATCGAGCAGTACTTC.